The source of this TCR beta chain is a study of technical replicates of blood from several donors (dated by TCRdb to about 2017). Library generation was performed with the immunoSEQ multiplex PCR assay. Held by TCRdb, this immuneACCESS table contains in-frame sequences only and omits some clones. Under half of the omission traces to an unresolved V gene where checked; the cause of the rest is unknown. Recorded for this sample are about 66,000 clones; approximately 97% of them occurred a single time. Approximately 0.3% of the sample is in the top ten clones. For this clone: Its binding antigen is unknown. Per-nucleotide qualities are absent, and no much larger clonotype sits a single base away.

The junction shows trimming of 8 bases on V and 1 base on J, and the gene matches do not reach 6 bases of it. The CDR3 numbers 14 residues from cysteine through phenylalanine. CDR3 DNA only is kept here, 42 bases in frame from base 1. From a lookup of the germline V gene, CDR1 and CDR2 are SGHTA and FQGNSA. Material: T cells isolated from PBMCs. The receptor's source is a human donor in good health. The rearrangement joined TRBV7-2 to TRBJ1-1, with 8 central nucleotides matching TRBD1. CDR3 protein: CASGLQGANTEAFF. The nucleotide sequence reads as follows: TGTGCCAGCGGCCTTCAGGGGGCGAACACTGAAGCTTTCTTT.